A single sample gave rise to the 15 T cell receptor beta chains below, sequenced in a study of blood T cell repertoires in COVID-19. This table comes from immunoSEQ multiplex PCR, and its TCRdb copy is limited to in-frame clones, with some not included. The sample shows around 250,000 clones, about 87% of them seen only once. Sequenced material: PBMCs or T cells enriched from blood (not recorded which). These receptor sequences come from a woman in her forties or fifties who had recovered from COVID-19.

The chain recombines TRBV2 with TRBJ1-2, with 10 positions matching TRBD1. Germline V gene sequence: CDR1 SNHLY, CDR2 FYNNEI. The J segment lost 8 bases and the V segment lost 5 bases, leaving 5 bases of the junction unmatched. The CDR3 has 13 residues. The CDR3 DNA reads TGTGCCAGCAGTCGACAGGGGGCGCAGGGCTACACCTTC. Encoded protein: CASSRQGAQGYTF.

This clone was counted ten times or more. The V and J genes are TRBV25-1 and TRBJ2-1, with TRBD2 identical over 7 bases. The CDR3 spans 15 residues. V gave up 2 bases and J gave up 2 bases; unmatched junction bases: 3. The germline V gene has CDR1 MGHDK and CDR2 SYGVNS. CDR3 coding DNA: TGTGCCAGCAGTGAAACGGGAGGCCCCTACAATGAGCAGTTCTTC. It codes for CASSETGGPYNEQFF. Drawing the rest from reference TRBV25-1 and TRBJ2-1, the complete variable domain is EADIYQTPRYLVIGTGKKITLECSQTMGHDKMYWYQQDPGMELHLIHYSYGVNSTEKGDLSSESTVSRIRTEHFPLTLESARPSHTSQYLCASSETGGPYNEQFFGPGTRLTVL.

This clone has only a few counts. The chain links TRBV7-9 to TRBJ2-1, with TRBD1 matching over 10 bases. From germline, CDR1 is SEHNR and CDR2 FQNEAQ (reference sequence). The CDR3 runs to 14 residues. V lost 5 bases, J lost 8 bases, and 6 bases stayed unmatched. The chain's CDR3 is CASSNPGQGYEQFF. CDR3 nucleotide sequence: TGTGCCAGCAGCAACCCGGGACAGGGGTATGAGCAGTTCTTC.

As to this clone: The same CDR3 also results from other DNA sequences found in this sample. V gene TRBV3-1 (or the pseudogene TRBV3-2) combines with J gene TRBJ2-7; 9 bases line up with TRBD1. Germline V gene data show CDR1 as LGHDT and CDR2 as YNNKEL (reference sequence). The J segment lost 6 bases and the V segment lost 3 bases, leaving 6 bases of the junction unmatched. There are 14 residues in the CDR3. The CDR3 region has the DNA TGTGCCAGCAGCCATCGGGACAGGGTCGGCGAGCAGTACTTC. Its translation is CASSHRDRVGEQYF.

The chain carries TRBV30 and TRBJ2-5; no definite D call. The germline gives CDR1 GTSNPN, CDR2 SVGIG (reference sequence). The V gene lost 0 bases and the J gene lost 5 bases, with 10 bases spanning the gap. The CDR3 has 13 amino acids. The CDR3 DNA reads as TGTGCCTGGAGTGTAACCCCCCGGGAGACCCAGTACTTC. Protein product: CAWSVTPRETQYF.

This chain uses TRBV6-1 with TRBJ2-5, with 11 nucleotides matching TRBD1. V dropped 4 bases and J dropped 4; count of bases not matched to a gene: 8. This CDR3 comprises 16 residues. Germline V gene sequence: CDR1 MNHNS, CDR2 SASEGT. Here the CDR3 reads CASSGRTGGFPETQYF. For the CDR3, the DNA is TGTGCCAGCAGTGGGAGGACAGGGGGCTTTCCAGAGACCCAGTACTTC.

The V gene is TRBV10-2, the J gene TRBJ2-1; 9 positions agree with TRBD2. Germline CDR1 reads WSHSY; CDR2 reads SAAADI. Unmatched junction bases numbered 12, after V lost 6 bases and J lost 6 bases. The length of the CDR3 is 16 residues. Here the CDR3 reads CASSPPGTSSPNEQFF. The CDR3 coding sequence is TGCGCCAGCAGCCCGCCCGGGACTAGCTCGCCCAATGAGCAGTTCTTC.

The rearrangement uses TRBV2 and TRBJ2-7; a weak D match, TRBD1 (5 bases). In germline, CDR1 is SNHLY, CDR2 FYNNEI. V was shortened by 4 bases and J by 6 bases, with 7 bases between the two germline ends. The CDR3 contains 11 residues. As DNA, the CDR3 is TGTGCCAGCAGTGTTAGGGGCGAGCAGTACTTC. This gives the protein CASSVRGEQYF.

A word on this clone: One end of the junction does not line up with germline, which may come from a read error. The sample has other DNA sequences that encode this CDR3 too. The J gene is TRBJ1-2, the V gene TRBV3-1 (or the pseudogene TRBV3-2); D perhaps matches TRBD1 (5 bases). From germline, CDR1 is LGHDT and CDR2 YNNKEL (reference sequence). The CDR3 is made up of 14 amino acids. CDR3 in DNA: TGTGCCAGCAGCCACCGGGGGACTAACTATGGCTATACCTTC. Translated: CASSHRGTNYGYTF.

This sequence joins TRBV5-1 and TRBJ1-2, with 7 bases lining up with TRBD1. The CDR3 covers 16 residues. Germline CDR1 SGHRS, CDR2 YFSETQ. Unmatched junction bases numbered 8, after V lost 0 bases and J lost 3 bases. The CDR3 region has the DNA TGCGCCAGCAGCTTGGAAGCCACAGGGGAATACTATGGCTACACCTTC. It specifies CASSLEATGEYYGYTF.

This chain joins TRBV2 and TRBJ1-5, with D possibly TRBD1 on 6 matching bases. The CDR3 sequence is 13 residues long. The germline V and J ends were trimmed by 8 bases and 5 bases, with 13 bases remaining between them. CDR1 and CDR2 (germline): SNHLY, FYNNEI. The CDR3 is CASARQEYQPQHF. The CDR3 nucleotides are TGTGCCAGCGCCCGACAGGAATATCAGCCCCAGCATTTT.

This clone was seen once. The chain combines TRBV25-1 with TRBJ1-2, with a tentative D call TRBD1 (5 bases). The CDR3 totals 13 residues. Per germline, CDR1 MGHDK and CDR2 SYGVNS. Trimming stripped 2 bases from V and 7 bases from J, with 11 bases between. CDR3 region: CASSEQGSGGYTF. In nucleotides, the CDR3 is TGTGCCAGCAGTGAACAGGGTTCGGGTGGCTACACCTTC.

This clone was seen at least ten times. The chain recombines TRBV29-1 with TRBJ2-1; 9 bases line up with TRBD2. Germline CDR1 is SQVTM and CDR2 is ANQGSEA. CDR3 length equals 14 residues. With 7 bases clipped from V and 6 bases from J, the junction kept 10 bases outside the gene matches. CDR3 sequence reads: CSADPGLAINEQFF. CDR3 coding DNA: TGCAGCGCGGACCCGGGACTAGCAATCAATGAGCAGTTCTTC.

This clone was seen a handful of times. This chain connects TRBV5-1 to TRBJ1-4; 9 bases are shared with TRBD1. The J segment lost 8 bases and the V segment lost 4 bases, leaving 6 bases of the junction unmatched. Germline V gene data show CDR1 as SGHRS and CDR2 as YFSETQ. The CDR3 is made up of 14 amino acids. The CDR3 DNA reads as TGCGCCAGCAGCCCGGGACAGGGTGCCGAAAAACTGTTTTTT. Amino acids: CASSPGQGAEKLFF. The variable domain in full, with the rest retrieved from reference TRBV5-1 and TRBJ1-4, is KAGVTQTPRYLIKTRGQQVTLSCSPISGHRSVSWYQQTPGQGLQFLFEYFSETQRNKGNFPGRFSGRQFSNSRSEMNVSTLELGDSALYLCASSPGQGAEKLFFGSGTQLSVL.

The J gene is TRBJ2-3, the V gene TRBV5-1; 8 bases are shared with TRBD2. The CDR3 covers 19 residues. The J segment lost 0 bases and the V segment lost 0 bases, leaving 12 bases of the junction unmatched. Germline CDR1 and CDR2: SGHRS and YFSETQ. CDR3 in amino acids: CASSLARLAKSLSTDTQYF. Written as DNA, the CDR3 is TGCGCCAGCAGCTTGGCTCGACTAGCGAAAAGCCTTAGCACAGATACGCAGTATTTT.